This TCR beta chain was sequenced in a study of blood T cell repertoires in COVID-19 (TCRdb year 2020). Context from the whole study: Samples from collaborators originated in the United States, Italy and Spain and spanned both the acute and convalescent phases of COVID-19. The prospective study material was composed of cDNA or gDNA derived from T cells, B-cell-depleted T cells, or PBMCs. HLA class I and class II types, where available, came from metadata supplied by the sample provider rather than from assay-based typing. The repertoires were released in a freely available public database intended as a resource for research on the immune response to SARS-CoV-2. Nearly every sample came with metadata listing a de-identified subject ID, COVID-19 status, age in years and sex. Deeply sampled blood TCRbeta repertoires from subjects exposed to, actively infected with, or recovered from COVID-19 were included in the dataset. The samples were drawn from two sources: the first 160 participants of the ongoing ImmuneRACE study, and 1,200 or so subjects contributed by 6 global collaborators.

The immunoSEQ Assay, a bias-controlled multiplex PCR, was used to amplify TCRbeta CDR3 regions from genomic DNA. The original pipeline was this. The number of nucleated cells in each sample was estimated by amplification of reference gene primers within the assay. To quantify the absolute abundance of each unique TCRbeta CDR3 rearrangement, sequence reads were collapsed and filtered. For each sample, productive Simpson clonality was calculated by taking the square root of Simpson's diversity index across productive rearrangements. TCRdb provides this immuneACCESS table in a form limited to in-frame rearrangements. Some clones are lacking; in checked studies, under half of them reflect an unresolved V gene, and why the rest are absent is not known. V, J and clone size reflect that table, while D and trimming were determined from the DNA. In this sample the table shows 95,000 or so clones, roughly 80% of which occur a single time. 20% to 25% of the sample comes from the top ten.

On this clone itself: Its antigen is unknown. Base qualities were left out, and no much larger clone turns up one base away.

Each collaborating institution followed its own protocols to collect whole blood in K2EDTA tubes. For TCRbeta analysis, collaborators shipped samples as frozen whole blood, isolated PBMCs, or DNA extracted from either of those sample types. Study-level results and caveats: The amount of clinical and demographic metadata varied by source and participant and was provided uncurated.

Counted from cysteine to phenylalanine, this CDR3 has 14 amino acids. Only the CDR3 portion is preserved as DNA: 42 bases, with reading frame beginning at the first base. The germline V gene encodes CDR1 SGHTA and CDR2 FQGTGA. The V end loses 2 bases and the J end loses 4 bases, and a stretch of 11 bases separates them. The receptor was isolated from an elderly man with active or convalescent COVID-19. The chain was built from TRBV7-3 and TRBJ2-5; too little of a D gene remains to name it. Sequenced sample: peripheral blood. The CDR3 here reads CASSLSGSGETQYF. The DNA is as follows: TGTGCCAGCAGCTTATCCGGGTCGGGAGAGACCCAGTACTTC. Extended through the reference TRBV7-3 and TRBJ2-5 proteins, this CDR3 yields the full variable domain: GAGVSQTPSNKVTEKGKYVELRCDPISGHTALYWYRQSLGQGPEFLIYFQGTGAADDSGLPNDRFFAVRPEGSVSTLKIQRTERGDSAVYLCASSLSGSGETQYFGPGTRLLVL.